This TCR beta chain was recorded in a study of blood T cell repertoires in COVID-19. The overall study: Samples came from the United States, Italy and Spain, spanning acute and convalescent COVID-19. Nucleic acid was either cDNA or gDNA, and it came from T cells, B-cell-depleted T cells, or PBMCs.

J gave up 5 bases and V 4 bases, and 6 bases lay outside the gene matches. The germline V gene has CDR1 SGHRS and CDR2 YFSETQ. The CDR3 spans 14 residues. Repertoires were generated with immunoSEQ multiplex PCR, while TCRdb's copy carries only in-frame clones and drops some. The sample lists 200,000 or so clones, about four fifths occurring once. The receptor was isolated from a woman between 40 and 55 years old with acute or convalescent COVID-19. The J gene is TRBJ2-5, the V gene TRBV5-1, with 9 bases lining up with TRBD1. The specimen was peripheral blood. The CDR3 DNA follows: TGCGCCAGCAGCGCACAGGGGGCCGGGGAGACCCAGTACTTC. This sequence encodes CASSAQGAGETQYF.